The 6 T cell receptor beta chains listed next were all sequenced from one sample in a study of OX40 agonist ivuxolimab in advanced cancers. Assay: immunoSEQ multiplex PCR; the TCRdb copy retains only in-frame clones and omits some. The table has roughly 40,000 clones, approximately 83% seen once; the top ten hold roughly 24%. Here the sequenced sample was CD4+ or CD8+ T cells sorted from blood, taken in a trial of the OX40 agonist ivuxolimab. The receptor set was obtained from an adult with an advanced solid tumor such as melanoma, head and neck, liver or kidney cancer.

J is TRBJ1-4 and V is TRBV4-3; 7 bases agree with TRBD1. The junction had 8 bases not matched to a gene; V was cut back by 5 bases and J by 5 bases. Germline V gives CDR1 LGHNA, CDR2 YSLEER. The CDR3 length is 15 residues. The CDR3 spells CASSSTGLGNEKLFF. In DNA form, the CDR3 reads TGCGCCAGCAGCTCGACAGGGCTGGGAAATGAAAAACTGTTTTTT.

V is TRBV7-8 and J is TRBJ1-3; D is possibly TRBD1 (5 bases). The CDR3 spans 15 residues. Trimming took off 7 bases at V and 2 bases at J, with 15 bases between the two ends. Germline V gives CDR1 SGHVS, CDR2 FQNEAQ. CDR3 protein: CASTLSARAGNTIYF. CDR3 DNA: TGTGCCAGCACCTTGAGCGCCAGGGCTGGAAACACCATATATTTT.

This clone was recorded once. The chain is built from TRBV27 and TRBJ2-2; 7 bases line up with TRBD1. The trim removed 5 bases at V and 8 bases at J, leaving 14 bases unmatched. CDR1 is MNHEY and CDR2 is SMNVEV in the germline V gene (reference sequence). This CDR3 region has 16 residues. The CDR3 sequence is CASSAFWDSRLGELFF. The DNA for the CDR3 is TGTGCCAGCAGTGCGTTCTGGGACAGCCGACTAGGGGAGCTGTTTTTT.

V usage is TRBV7-3 and J usage is TRBJ2-5; D perhaps matches TRBD2 (7 bases). Germline-derived CDR1 and CDR2 are SGHTA and FQGTGA. The CDR3 has 20 amino acids. V dropped 1 base and J dropped 1 base, with 25 bases sitting between them. CDR3 protein: CASSLRGGGHSGRFQETQYF. Here the CDR3 DNA reads TGTGCCAGCAGCTTAAGGGGCGGGGGCCATTCGGGGCGGTTCCAAGAGACCCAGTACTTC.

The chain couples TRBV5-4 to TRBJ2-7; D is ambiguous. CDR3 length equals 13 residues. Per germline, CDR1 SGHNT and CDR2 YYREEE (reference sequence). Trimming removed 0 bases from V and 8 bases from J, with 12 bases in between. The CDR3 DNA sequence: TGTGCCAGCAGCTTGGCTACTGGGGTGAAGCAGTACTTC. This sequence encodes CASSLATGVKQYF.

The chain couples TRBV6-5 to TRBJ1-1, with 9 bases fitting TRBD1. The CDR3 length is 15 residues. V lost 5 bases to trimming and J lost 5 bases; unmatched junction nucleotides: 9. CDR1 is MNHEY, CDR2 SVGAGI, per germline. The CDR3 coding sequence is TGTGCCAGCAGTCCCGGGACAGGGTACGGGACTGAAGCTTTCTTT. Encoded protein: CASSPGTGYGTEAFF.